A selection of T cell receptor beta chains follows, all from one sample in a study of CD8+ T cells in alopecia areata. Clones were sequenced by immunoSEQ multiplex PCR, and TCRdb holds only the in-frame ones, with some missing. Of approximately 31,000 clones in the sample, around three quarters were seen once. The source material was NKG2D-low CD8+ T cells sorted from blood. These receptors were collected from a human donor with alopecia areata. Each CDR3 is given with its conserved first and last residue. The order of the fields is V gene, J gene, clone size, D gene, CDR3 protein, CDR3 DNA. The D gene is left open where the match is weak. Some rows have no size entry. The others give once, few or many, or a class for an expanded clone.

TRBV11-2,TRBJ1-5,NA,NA,CASSLGGVFDQPQHF,TGTGCCAGCAGCCTAGGTGGGGTGTTCGATCAGCCCCAGCATTTT
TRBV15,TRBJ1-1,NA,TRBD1,CATSSGEGDRVNTEAFF,TGTGCCACCAGCTCCGGAGAAGGGGACAGGGTGAACACTGAAGCTTTCTTT
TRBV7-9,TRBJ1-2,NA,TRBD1,CASSSPDRGLWGYTF,TGTGCCAGCAGCTCCCCCGACAGGGGGCTTTGGGGCTACACCTTC
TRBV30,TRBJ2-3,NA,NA,CAWSVLSQNTDTQYF,TGTGCCTGGAGTGTGTTGAGTCAGAACACAGATACGCAGTATTTT
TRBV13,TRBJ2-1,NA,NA,CASSSLDGEQFF,TGTGCCAGCAGCTCACTAGATGGTGAGCAGTTCTTC
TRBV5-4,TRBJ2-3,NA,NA,CASSLPGAYTDTQYF,TGTGCCAGCAGTTTACCGGGCGCTTACACAGATACGCAGTATTTT
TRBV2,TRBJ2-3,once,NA,CASSEQHSTDTQYF,TGTGCCAGCAGTGAACAGCATAGCACAGATACGCAGTATTTT
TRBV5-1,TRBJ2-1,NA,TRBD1,CASSRGTGEQFF,TGCGCCAGCAGCAGAGGGACAGGGGAGCAGTTCTTC
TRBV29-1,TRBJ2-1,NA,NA,CSVESRREREQFF,TGCAGCGTTGAATCACGCAGGGAACGTGAGCAGTTCTTC
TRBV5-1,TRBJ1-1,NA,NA,CASSFTGNTEAFF,TGCGCCAGCAGCTTTACAGGGAACACTGAAGCTTTCTTT
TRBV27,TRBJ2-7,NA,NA,CASSLIFPGEYSYEQYF,TGTGCCAGCAGTTTGATTTTTCCAGGGGAATACTCCTACGAGCAGTACTTC
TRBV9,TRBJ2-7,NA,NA,CASSGLQSNEQYF,TGTGCCAGCAGCGGGCTCCAAAGTAACGAGCAGTACTTC
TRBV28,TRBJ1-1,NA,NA,CASANSNTEAFF,TGTGCCAGCGCGAATAGCAACACTGAAGCTTTCTTT
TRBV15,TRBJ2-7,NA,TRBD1,CATSRVSGTGNVEQYF,TGTGCCACCAGCAGAGTCTCCGGGACAGGGAATGTCGAGCAGTACTTC
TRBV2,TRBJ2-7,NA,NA,CASSVGVLPVYEQYF,TGTGCCAGCAGCGTGGGAGTTCTTCCCGTATACGAGCAGTACTTC
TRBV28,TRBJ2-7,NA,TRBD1,CASSLGQGAEQYF,TGTGCCAGCAGTCTAGGACAGGGGGCCGAGCAGTACTTC